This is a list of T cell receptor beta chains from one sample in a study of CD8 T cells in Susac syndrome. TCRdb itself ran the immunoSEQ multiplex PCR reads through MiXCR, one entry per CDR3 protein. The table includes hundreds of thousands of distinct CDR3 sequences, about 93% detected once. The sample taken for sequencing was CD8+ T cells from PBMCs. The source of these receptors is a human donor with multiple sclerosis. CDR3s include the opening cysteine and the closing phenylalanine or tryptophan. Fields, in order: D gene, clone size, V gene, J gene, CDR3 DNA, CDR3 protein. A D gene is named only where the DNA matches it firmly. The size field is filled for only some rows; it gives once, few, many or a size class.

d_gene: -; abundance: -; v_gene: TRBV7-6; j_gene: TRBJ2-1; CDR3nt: TGTGCCAGCAGCTTAGGAACGGGAGAGGCCCACCACAATGAGCAGTTCTTC; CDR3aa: CASSLGTGEAHHNEQFF
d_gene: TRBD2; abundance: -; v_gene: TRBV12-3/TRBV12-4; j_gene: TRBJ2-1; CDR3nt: TGTGCCAGCGGGGAACTAGCGGGAGCCCCGAGCTCCTACAATGAGCAGTTCTTC; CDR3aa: CASGELAGAPSSYNEQFF
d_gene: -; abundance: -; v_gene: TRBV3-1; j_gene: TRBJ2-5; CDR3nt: TGTGCCAGCAGCCCCCCGGCAGGGGTAGAGACCCAGTACTTC; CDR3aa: CASSPPAGVETQYF
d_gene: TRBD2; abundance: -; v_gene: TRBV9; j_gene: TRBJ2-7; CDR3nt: TGTGCCAGCAGCGTTAGCGGACTAGTCTACGAGCAGTACTTC; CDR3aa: CASSVSGLVYEQYF
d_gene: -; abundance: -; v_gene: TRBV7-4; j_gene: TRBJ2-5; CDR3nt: TGTGCCAGCAGCCTCATGGGGGGCTCGGAGACCCAGTACTTC; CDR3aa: CASSLMGGSETQYF
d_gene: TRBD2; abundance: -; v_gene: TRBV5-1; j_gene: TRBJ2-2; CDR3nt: TGCGCCAGCAGCCGGGGGGGACTAGCGGGAGGACCGAACACCGGGGAGCTGTTTTTT; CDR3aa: CASSRGGLAGGPNTGELFF
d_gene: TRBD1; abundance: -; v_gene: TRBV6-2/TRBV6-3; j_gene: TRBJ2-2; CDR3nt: TGTGCCAGCAGTTACACAGGGGGCCCCACCGGGGAGCTGTTTTTT; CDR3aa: CASSYTGGPTGELFF
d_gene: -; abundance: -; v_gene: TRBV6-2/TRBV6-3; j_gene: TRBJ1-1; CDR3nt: TGTGCCAGCAGTTCCTATCGCCGGGGGCTAGCTAACACTGAAGCTTTCTTT; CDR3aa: CASSSYRRGLANTEAFF
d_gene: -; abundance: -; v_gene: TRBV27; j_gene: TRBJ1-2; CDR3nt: TGTGCCAGCAGTTTATCCTTGACAGCCTCCTGGGGTGGCTACACCTTC; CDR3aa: CASSLSLTASWGGYTF
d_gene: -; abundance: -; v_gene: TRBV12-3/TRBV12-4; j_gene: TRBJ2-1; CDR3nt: TGTGCCAGCAGTCCTCCCCGGCCCGATGAGCAGTTCTTC; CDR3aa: CASSPPRPDEQFF
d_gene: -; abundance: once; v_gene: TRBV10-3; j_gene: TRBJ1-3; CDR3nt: TGTGCCATCAGTGAGTCGAAAGGCCGCTCTGGAAACACCATATATTTT; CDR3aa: CAISESKGRSGNTIYF
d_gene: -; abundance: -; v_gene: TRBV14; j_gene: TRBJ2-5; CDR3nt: TGTGCCAGCAGCCCGAGAGCTCTCGCGGCGGAGGGGGAGACCCAGTACTTC; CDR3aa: CASSPRALAAEGETQYF
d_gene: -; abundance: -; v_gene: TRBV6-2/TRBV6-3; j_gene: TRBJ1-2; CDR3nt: TGTGCCAGCAGCCTCGGACAGTCTTATTACTATGGCTACACCTTC; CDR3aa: CASSLGQSYYYGYTF
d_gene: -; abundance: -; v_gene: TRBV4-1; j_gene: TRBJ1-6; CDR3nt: TGCGCCAGCAGCCAAGATAAGGCACAGGGTGGGGATTCACCCCTCCACTTT; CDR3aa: CASSQDKAQGGDSPLHF
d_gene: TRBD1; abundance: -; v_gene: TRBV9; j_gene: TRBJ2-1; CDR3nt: TGTGCCAGCAGTTTACGGACGGGACAGGGAGGAGGTTGGCATGAGCAGTTCTTC; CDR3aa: CASSLRTGQGGGWHEQFF
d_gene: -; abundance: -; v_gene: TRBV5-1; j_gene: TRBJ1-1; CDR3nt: TGCGCCAGCGGCGCAGGCGGGTCTGAAGCTTTCTTT; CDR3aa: CASGAGGSEAFF
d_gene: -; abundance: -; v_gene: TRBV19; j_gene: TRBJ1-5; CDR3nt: TGTGCCAGTAGTATCTGGGAGGGTAGCCCCAATCAGCCCCAGCATTTT; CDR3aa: CASSIWEGSPNQPQHF
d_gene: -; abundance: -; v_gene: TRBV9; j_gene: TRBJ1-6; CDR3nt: TGTGCCAGCAGCCCCCGCGCGGGCGGAATTAATTCACCCCTCCACTTT; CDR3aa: CASSPRAGGINSPLHF
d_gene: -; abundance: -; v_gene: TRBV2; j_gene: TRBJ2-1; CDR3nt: TGTGCCAGCATATTTCCCGGGCCCCCGATCTTC; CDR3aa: CASIFPGPPIF
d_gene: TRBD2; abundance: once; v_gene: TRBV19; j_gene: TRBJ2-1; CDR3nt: TGTGCCAGTAGTGGCGGGGGGGCCAATGAGCAGTTCTTC; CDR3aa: CASSGGGANEQFF
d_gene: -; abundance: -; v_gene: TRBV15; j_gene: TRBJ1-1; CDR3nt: TGTGCCACCAGCACCAGAGCAAACACTGAAGCTTTCTTT; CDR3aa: CATSTRANTEAFF
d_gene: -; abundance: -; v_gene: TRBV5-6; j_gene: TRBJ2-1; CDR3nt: TGTGCCAGCACAGGGGTTAGCTCCTACAATGAGCAGTTCTTC; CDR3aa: CASTGVSSYNEQFF
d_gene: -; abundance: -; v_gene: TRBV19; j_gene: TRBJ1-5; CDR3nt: TGTGCCAGTAGTAGGGGGTTCAATCAGCCCCAGCATTTT; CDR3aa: CASSRGFNQPQHF
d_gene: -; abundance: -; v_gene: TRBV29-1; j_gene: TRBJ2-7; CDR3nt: TGCAGCGCCGAGACCGGGGGCACCTACGAGCAGTACTTC; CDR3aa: CSAETGGTYEQYF
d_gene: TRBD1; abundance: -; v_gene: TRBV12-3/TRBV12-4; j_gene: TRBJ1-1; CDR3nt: TGTGCCAGCAGTGCAAGGGACAGCGAGGAAGCTTTCTTT; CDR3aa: CASSARDSEEAFF
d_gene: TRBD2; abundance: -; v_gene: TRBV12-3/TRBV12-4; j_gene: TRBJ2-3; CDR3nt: TGTGCCAGCAGTTTAAGGGCCAGCCCGTCGGGACTAGCGGGACCCACAGATACGCAGTATTTT; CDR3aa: CASSLRASPSGLAGPTDTQYF
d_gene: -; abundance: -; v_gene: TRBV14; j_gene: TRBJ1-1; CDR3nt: TGTGCCAGCAGCTCGGGCCAAGGGAAAGCTTTCTTT; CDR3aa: CASSSGQGKAFF
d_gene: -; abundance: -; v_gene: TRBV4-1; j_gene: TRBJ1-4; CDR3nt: TGCGCCAGCAGCCAAGCCGAAGGGGACGAAAAACTGTTTTTT; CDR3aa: CASSQAEGDEKLFF
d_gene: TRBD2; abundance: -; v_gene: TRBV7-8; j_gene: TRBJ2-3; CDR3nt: TGTGCCAGCAGCTTAATAGTGTGGACTAGCGGGAGGGAGGGGCAGTATTTT; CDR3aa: CASSLIVWTSGREGQYF
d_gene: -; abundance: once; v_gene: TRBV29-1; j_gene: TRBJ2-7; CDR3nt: TGCAGCGTTGCAGGTCCTCTCTACGAGCAGTACTTC; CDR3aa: CSVAGPLYEQYF
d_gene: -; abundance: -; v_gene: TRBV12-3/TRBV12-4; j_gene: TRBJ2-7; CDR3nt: TGTGCCAGCGGCTTGACTCTCACCTACGAGCAGTACTTC; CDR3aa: CASGLTLTYEQYF
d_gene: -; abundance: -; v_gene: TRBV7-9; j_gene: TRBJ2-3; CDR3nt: TGTGCCAGCAGCTTCCCCCGCACAGATACGCAGTATTTT; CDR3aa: CASSFPRTDTQYF
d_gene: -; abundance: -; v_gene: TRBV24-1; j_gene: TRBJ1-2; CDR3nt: TGTGCCACCACCGCCCGACCGTTTGACCTACTCGGGGGCTACACCTTC; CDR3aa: CATTARPFDLLGGYTF
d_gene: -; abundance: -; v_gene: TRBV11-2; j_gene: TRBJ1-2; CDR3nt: TGTGCCAGCAGCTTTAGGTATGAGCCTAACTATGGCTACACCTTC; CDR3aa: CASSFRYEPNYGYTF
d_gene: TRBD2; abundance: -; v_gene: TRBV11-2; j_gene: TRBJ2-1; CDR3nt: TGTGCCAGCAGCTTTAGCGGGGGAAACTACAATGAGCAGTTCTTC; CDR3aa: CASSFSGGNYNEQFF
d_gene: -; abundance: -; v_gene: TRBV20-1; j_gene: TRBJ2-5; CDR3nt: TGCAGTTTGATGACGGGGGAGACCCAGTACTTC; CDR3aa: CSLMTGETQYF
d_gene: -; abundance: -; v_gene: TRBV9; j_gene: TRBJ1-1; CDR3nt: TGTGCCAGCAGCTCACCCCGGAGCACTGAAGCTTTCTTT; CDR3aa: CASSSPRSTEAFF
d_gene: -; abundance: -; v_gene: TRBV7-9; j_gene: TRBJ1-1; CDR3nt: TGTGCCAGCAGCTTATTAGCCCCCAGGGCCACTAAGCTGAACACTGAAGCTTTCTTT; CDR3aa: CASSLLAPRATKLNTEAFF
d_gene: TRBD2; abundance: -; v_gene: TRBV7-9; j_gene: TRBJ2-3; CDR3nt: TGTGCCAGCACCCCGGCTAGCGGAGACACAGATACGCAGTATTTT; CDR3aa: CASTPASGDTDTQYF
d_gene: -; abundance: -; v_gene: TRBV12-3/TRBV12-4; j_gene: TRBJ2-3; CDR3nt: TGTGCCAGCAGTTTAGCGGGAGCGTTGGTTACGCAGTATTTT; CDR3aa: CASSLAGALVTQYF
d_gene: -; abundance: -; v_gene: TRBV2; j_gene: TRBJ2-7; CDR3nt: TGTGCCAGCAGTGAGGCTCCCGGGGTAGGCGAGCAGTACTTC; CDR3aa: CASSEAPGVGEQYF
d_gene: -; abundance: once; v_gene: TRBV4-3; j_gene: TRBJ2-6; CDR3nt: TGCGCCAGCAGCCAAGAGGATCCCTCTGGGGCCAACGTCCTGACTTTC; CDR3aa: CASSQEDPSGANVLTF
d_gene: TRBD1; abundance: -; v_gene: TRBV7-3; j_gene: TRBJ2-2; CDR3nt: TGTGCCAGCAGCCAAGGACAGGGTATCTCCGGGGAGCTGTTTTTT; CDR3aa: CASSQGQGISGELFF
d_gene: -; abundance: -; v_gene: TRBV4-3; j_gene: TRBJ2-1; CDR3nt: TGCGCCAGCAGCCGTGGAGGGGGCCCACGGGAGCAGTTCTTC; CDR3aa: CASSRGGGPREQFF
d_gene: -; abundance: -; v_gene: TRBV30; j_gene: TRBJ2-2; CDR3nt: TGTGCCTGGAGTGTACGGGTTCGGAAGAGGGCCGGGGAGCTGTTTTTT; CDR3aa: CAWSVRVRKRAGELFF
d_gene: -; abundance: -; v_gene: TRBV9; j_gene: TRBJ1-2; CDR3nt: TGTGCCAGCAGCGTAGCTCAGGAGGGTGGCTACACCTTC; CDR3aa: CASSVAQEGGYTF
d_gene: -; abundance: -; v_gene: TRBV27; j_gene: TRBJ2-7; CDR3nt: TGTGCCAGCAGTTTGTATGGCTCCCGGCGGGGTACCTACGAGCAGTACTTC; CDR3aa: CASSLYGSRRGTYEQYF
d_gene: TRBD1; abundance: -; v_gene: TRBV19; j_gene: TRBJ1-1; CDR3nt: TGTGCCAGTAGTCGGAACCGGGACAGGGTATGGATCACTGAAGCTTTCTTT; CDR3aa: CASSRNRDRVWITEAFF
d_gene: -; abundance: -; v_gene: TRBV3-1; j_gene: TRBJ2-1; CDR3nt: TGTGCCAGCAGCCAAGAATCGCGGATATACAATGAGCAGTTCTTC; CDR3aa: CASSQESRIYNEQFF
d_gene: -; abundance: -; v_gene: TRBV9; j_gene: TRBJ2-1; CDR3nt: TGTGCCAGCAGCGTCAATCCTCAAGCCCTCTCCTACAATGAGCAGTTCTTC; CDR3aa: CASSVNPQALSYNEQFF
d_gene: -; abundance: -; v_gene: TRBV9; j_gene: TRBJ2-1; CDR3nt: TGTGCCAGCAGCGTAGGGGGCTTACACAATGAGCAGTTCTTC; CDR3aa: CASSVGGLHNEQFF
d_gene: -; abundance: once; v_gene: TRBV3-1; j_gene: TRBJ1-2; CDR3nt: TGTGCCAGCAGCCCCCGAATCCCGGACAGCTGGAATGGCTACACCTTC; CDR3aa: CASSPRIPDSWNGYTF
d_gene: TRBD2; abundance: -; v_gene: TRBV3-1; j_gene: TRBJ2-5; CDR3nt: TGTGCCAGCAGCCAAGGCCCTAGCGGGATAGGAGAGACCCAGTACTTC; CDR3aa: CASSQGPSGIGETQYF
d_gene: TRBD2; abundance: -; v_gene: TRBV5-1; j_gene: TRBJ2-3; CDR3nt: TGCGCCAGCAGCAAGGGACTAGCGTCGGCAGATACGCAGTATTTT; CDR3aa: CASSKGLASADTQYF
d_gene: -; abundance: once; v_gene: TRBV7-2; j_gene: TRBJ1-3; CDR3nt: TGTGCCAGCAGCGAATGGACAGCCTCTGGAAACACCATATATTTT; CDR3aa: CASSEWTASGNTIYF
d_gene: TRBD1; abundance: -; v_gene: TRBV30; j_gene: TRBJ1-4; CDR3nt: TGTGCACGGACGGAGACAGGGGGAACTAATGAAAAACTGTTTTTT; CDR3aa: CARTETGGTNEKLFF
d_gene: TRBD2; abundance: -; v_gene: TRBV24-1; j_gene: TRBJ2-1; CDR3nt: TGTGCCACCAGTGATGGAGCGGGAAACTACAATGAGCAGTTCTTC; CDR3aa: CATSDGAGNYNEQFF
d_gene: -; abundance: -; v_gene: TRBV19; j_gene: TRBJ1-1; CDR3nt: TGTGCCAGTAGTCCGGAGAGCACTGAAGCTTTCTTT; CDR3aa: CASSPESTEAFF
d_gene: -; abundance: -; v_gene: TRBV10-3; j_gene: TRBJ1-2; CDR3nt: TGTGCCACCTGGCTTGGCCCGGGGATGGGCTCAGACTATGGCTACACCTTC; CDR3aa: CATWLGPGMGSDYGYTF
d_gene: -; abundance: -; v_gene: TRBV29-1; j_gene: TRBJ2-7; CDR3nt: TGCAGCGTCCGTCTGGGGGCCGAGCAGTACTTC; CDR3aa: CSVRLGAEQYF